This entry concerns a single TCR beta chain. The target antigen is unknown. These data originate in a study of T cell responses to AZD1222 COVID-19 vaccine. Method: immunoSEQ multiplex PCR; TCRdb's copy keeps in-frame clones and lacks some. The sample gives 60,000 to 75,000 clones, 83% of which show up once; about 6.5% is in the top ten. Study-level results: The study reported that nearly half of spike-specific TCRs target unmutated variant regions. All repertoire sampling was performed exclusively after the peak T cell response.

The CDR3 runs to 11 residues. Trimming cost V 6 bases and J 6 bases, with 11 bases left between them. Germline CDR1 reads DFQATT; CDR2 reads SNEGSKA (reference sequence). The sequence derives from an adult who received the AZD1222 COVID-19 vaccine. The chain combines TRBV20-1 with TRBJ1-2; D not certain. This material consisted of peripheral blood, taken 28 days after the second AZD1222 dose. CDR3 region: CSAPDGDGYTF. CDR3 in DNA: TGCAGTGCCCCGGATGGTGATGGCTACACCTTC.